Presented here are 18 T cell receptor beta chains from one specimen sequenced in a study of blood T cells in healthy people across ages (dated by TCRdb to the mid-2010s). The receptor library was made with 5' RACE. TCRdb records Illumina HiSeq 2500 as the sequencer. A second about 7 to 11 cycle PCR used a sample-barcoded 5' primer and a J-beta primer mix. TCRdb applied fastp at Q25 and MiXCR to the public reads, then kept only in-frame beta chains. Rows are combined by CDR3 protein, so each entry shows the most common genes and DNA. For this sample the table gives more than 1,000,000 distinct CDR3 sequences, of which roughly 24% were detected only once. The leading ten clones occupy approximately 0.7% of the sample. Another study also made use of these data, one on T cells of mothers and their children.

Sequenced material: blood. All receptors come from a girl aged 2-10 years in good health.

The CDR3 protein is CASREGLQETQYF. The CDR3 DNA sequence: TGTGCCAGCAGAGAAGGGCTCCAAGAGACCCAGTACTTC. This chain uses TRBV12-3 or TRBV12-4 with TRBJ2-5; D gene unclear. The germline V and J ends were trimmed by 6 bases and 1 base, with 9 bases remaining between them. The CDR3 length is 13 residues.

The genes are TRBV2 and TRBJ1-4, with TRBD1 as a possible D gene (5 bases). The CDR3 extends over 16 amino acids. Germline loops: CDR1 SNHLY, CDR2 FYNNEI. V was shortened by 7 bases and J by 0 bases, with 15 bases between the two germline ends. The CDR3 loop reads CASTQQAGATNEKLFF. In DNA form, the CDR3 reads TGTGCCAGCACTCAACAGGCGGGGGCAACTAATGAAAAACTGTTTTTT.

The rearrangement uses TRBV11-3 and TRBJ1-2; possibly TRBD1 for D (5 bases). The CDR3 contains 14 residues. Germline V gene sequence: CDR1 SGHNT, CDR2 YENEEA. With 5 bases removed from V and 7 bases from J, the gap between germline ends came to 17 bases. In DNA, the CDR3 is TGTGCCAGCAGCCGTGACTCTGGGACCATTGGCTACACCTTC. Amino acid sequence: CASSRDSGTIGYTF. The whole variable domain, filled in from reference TRBV11-3 and TRBJ1-2, reads EAGVVQSPRYKIIEKKQPVAFWCNPISGHNTLYWYLQNLGQGPELLIRYENEEAVDDSQLPKDRFSAERLKGVDSTLKIQPAELGDSAVYLCASSRDSGTIGYTFGSGTRLTVV.

This clonotype was counted only a few times. J is TRBJ1-2 and V is TRBV29-1; 7 bases line up with TRBD1. CDR1 SQVTM and CDR2 ANQGSEA come from the germline V gene. V trimming: 1 base; J trimming: 3 bases; junction bases outside the gene matches: 8. This CDR3 contains 15 residues. CDR3 loop: CSVEGQGRGDYGYTF. As DNA, the CDR3 is TGCAGCGTTGAAGGACAGGGACGGGGGGACTATGGCTACACCTTC.

This clonotype was found a few times. The rearrangement joins TRBV12-3 or TRBV12-4 to TRBJ2-5; TRBD1 matches at 7 bases. The CDR3 sequence is 13 residues long. Trimming at V came to 7 bases and at J to 2 bases, leaving 4 bases not matched to a gene. The CDR3 DNA reads TGTGCCAGCACCACGGGACAGCAAGAGACCCAGTACTTC. Its protein is CASTTGQQETQYF.

This clonotype was seen many times. The chain uses TRBV27 and TRBJ2-5; 11 nucleotides align to TRBD2. Trimming removed 5 bases from V and 1 base from J; junction bases left unmatched: 6. The CDR3 totals 16 residues. The germline V gene encodes CDR1 MNHEY and CDR2 SMNVEV (reference sequence). The CDR3 DNA is TGTGCCAGCAGTCCCAGACTAGCGGGATTCCAAGAGACCCAGTACTTC. Protein product: CASSPRLAGFQETQYF.

The sample holds a few counts of this clonotype. This chain connects TRBV29-1 to TRBJ1-4; D remains unclear. The CDR3 contains 11 residues. Trimming took off 4 bases at V and 7 bases at J, with 7 bases between the two ends. Germline V gene sequence: CDR1 SQVTM, CDR2 ANQGSEA. The CDR3 reads CSVGTSEKLFF. The CDR3 DNA follows: TGCAGCGTTGGGACCAGTGAAAAACTGTTTTTT.

This clonotype was detected only a few times. The chain couples TRBV11-2 to TRBJ2-2; 7 nucleotides align to TRBD2. The V gene's germline CDR1 is SGHAT and CDR2 FQNNGV. This CDR3 is built from 14 residues. The trim removed 6 bases at V and 5 bases at J, leaving 6 bases unmatched. The chain's CDR3 is CASSGTIGTGELFF. The CDR3 DNA sequence: TGTGCCAGCAGTGGGACTATTGGGACCGGGGAGCTGTTTTTT.

The chain has TRBV20-1 and TRBJ1-6; 7 nucleotides line up with TRBD1. This CDR3 spans 15 amino acids. V lost 5 bases, J lost 4 bases, and 8 bases stayed unmatched. Germline V gene lookup returns CDR1 DFQATT and CDR2 SNEGSKA (reference sequence). The chain's CDR3 is CSALNVGQYNSPLHF. CDR3 DNA sequence: TGCAGTGCTTTGAACGTGGGACAGTATAATTCACCCCTCCACTTT.

The rearrangement uses TRBV12-3 or TRBV12-4 and TRBJ2-3; D remains ambiguous. This CDR3 spans 14 amino acids. Trimming cost V 3 bases and J 4 bases, with 11 bases left between them. This CDR3 is CASSLSRPPDTQYF. The DNA for the CDR3 is TGTGCCAGCAGTTTGTCCCGCCCGCCAGATACGCAGTATTTT.

The rearrangement joins TRBV20-1 to TRBJ2-1, with 11 bases fitting TRBD2. Germline values: CDR1 DFQATT, CDR2 SNEGSKA (reference sequence). The CDR3 is 15 amino acids. With 3 bases clipped from V and 11 bases from J, the junction kept 12 bases outside the gene matches. CDR3 bases: TGCAGTGCTAGCTTACTAGCGGGAGAGGGGTTTAAGCAGTTCTTC. It translates to CSASLLAGEGFKQFF.

The chain employs TRBV7-2 and TRBJ2-5, with D perhaps being TRBD1 or TRBD2 (5 bases each). Trimming removed 3 bases from V and 7 bases from J, with 15 bases in between. The germline V gene encodes CDR1 SGHTA and CDR2 FQGNSA. This CDR3 has 14 residues. CDR3 protein: CASSFRDSGWTQYF. The CDR3 DNA reads TGTGCCAGCAGCTTTCGAGACAGCGGTTGGACCCAGTACTTC.

V usage is TRBV20-1 and J usage is TRBJ2-3; D is ambiguous. V dropped 0 bases and J dropped 1 base, with 5 bases sitting between them. Germline V gives CDR1 DFQATT, CDR2 SNEGSKA (reference sequence). This CDR3 comprises 13 residues. CDR3 nucleotides: TGCAGTGCTAGAGATCCGGGCACAGATACGCAGTATTTT. This gives the protein CSARDPGTDTQYF.

CDR3 region: CASSQPSGRIANYGYTF. In nucleotides, the CDR3 is TGCGCCAGCAGCCAACCTTCCGGACGGATAGCTAACTATGGCTACACCTTC. The V call is TRBV4-1, the J call TRBJ1-2; D uncertain. CDR3 size: 17 residues. V dropped 2 bases and J dropped 0 bases, with 16 bases sitting between them. CDR1 MGHRA and CDR2 YSYEKL come from the germline V gene.

The V and J genes are TRBV12-3 or TRBV12-4 and TRBJ1-4; 9 nucleotides align to TRBD1. V dropped 0 bases and J dropped 8; count of bases not matched to a gene: 4. The CDR3 has 15 amino acids. CDR3 sequence: CASSLATGGGEKLFF. Written as DNA, the CDR3 is TGTGCCAGCAGTTTAGCGACAGGGGGAGGCGAAAAACTGTTTTTT.

This clonotype was seen only once. The chain links TRBV7-2 to TRBJ2-1; TRBD1 is a possible D gene (5 bases). The CDR3 consists of 15 residues. CDR1 SGHTA and CDR2 FQGNSA come from the germline V gene. Trimming took 5 bases from V and 1 from J, leaving 12 bases between them. This CDR3 reads CASSQSRVSYNEQFF. In DNA, the CDR3 is TGTGCCAGCAGCCAAAGCAGGGTTTCCTACAATGAGCAGTTCTTC.

This clonotype has a handful of counts. J is TRBJ1-4 and V is TRBV7-9; possibly TRBD1 for D (5 bases). The CDR3 sequence is 15 residues long. The ends were cut back, 4 bases at V and 7 bases at J, with 16 bases in the middle. Germline CDR1 SEHNR, CDR2 FQNEAQ (reference sequence). The CDR3 DNA sequence: TGTGCCAGCAGCTCCCTGAAGGCAGGGCGTGAAAAACTGTTTTTT. This gives the protein CASSSLKAGREKLFF.

There are a few counts of this clonotype. In DNA, the CDR3 is TGTGCCAGCACTTCTCTAGCGGGAGAGTTCGGTGAGACCCAGTACTTC. Protein product: CASTSLAGEFGETQYF. The chain carries TRBV12-3 or TRBV12-4 and TRBJ2-5, with 10 bases identical to TRBD2. CDR3 length: 16 amino acids. The V segment lost 7 bases and the J segment 5 bases; nucleotides outside the gene matches: 13.